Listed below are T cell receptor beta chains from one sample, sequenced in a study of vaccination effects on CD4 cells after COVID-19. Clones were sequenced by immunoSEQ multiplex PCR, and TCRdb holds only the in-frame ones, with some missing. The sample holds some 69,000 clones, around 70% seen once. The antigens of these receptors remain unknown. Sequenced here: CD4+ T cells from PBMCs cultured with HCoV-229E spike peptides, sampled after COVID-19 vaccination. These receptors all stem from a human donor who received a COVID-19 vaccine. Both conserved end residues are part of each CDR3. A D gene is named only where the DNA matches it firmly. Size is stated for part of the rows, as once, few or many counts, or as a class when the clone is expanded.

TGTGCCAGCAGAACCTCTGGGGCCAACGTCCTGACTTTC	CASRTSGANVLTF	NA	TRBJ2-6	NA	TRBV27
TGCGCCAGCAGCTTGGTTCAGGGGGCACATGAGCAGTTCTTC	CASSLVQGAHEQFF	TRBD1	TRBJ2-1	NA	TRBV5-1
TGTGCCACCAGTGATTTGGGGGGTCGGGCCACAGATACGCAGTATTTT	CATSDLGGRATDTQYF	NA	TRBJ2-3	NA	TRBV24-1
TGTGCCAGCAGCCAAGAACCGGGGGGATCCGGGGAGCTGTTTTTT	CASSQEPGGSGELFF	TRBD2	TRBJ2-2	once	TRBV7-2
TGTGCCAGCAGTTTTCGCCCGCAGGGGCGGACCACCGGGGAGCTGTTTTTT	CASSFRPQGRTTGELFF	NA	TRBJ2-2	NA	TRBV28
TGTGCCAGCAGCCACTCCGAGACCCAGTACTTC	CASSHSETQYF	NA	TRBJ2-5	NA	TRBV14
TGTGCCAGCAGCGCAAGACCCGCTGGACAGGGTCAAGAGACCCAGTACTTC	CASSARPAGQGQETQYF	TRBD1	TRBJ2-5	NA	TRBV9
TGCGCCAGCAGCCCGTTGGGAGGGACGGTGAACACCGGGGAGCTGTTTTTT	CASSPLGGTVNTGELFF	TRBD2	TRBJ2-2	NA	TRBV5-1
TGTGCCAGCAGCCAAGGGGCTCTGACCTCTGGAAACACCATATATTTT	CASSQGALTSGNTIYF	NA	TRBJ1-3	few	TRBV3-1/TRBV3-2
TGTGCCAGCAGCTTGGGTTTCGTAGACTCACCCCTCCACTTT	CASSLGFVDSPLHF	NA	TRBJ1-6	NA	TRBV11-2
TGCGCCAGCAGGCACAGCGGGGGGGACACAGATACGCAGTATTTT	CASRHSGGDTDTQYF	TRBD2	TRBJ2-3	NA	TRBV5-1
TGTGCCAGCAGCCGGGGAGGCGGACCCCAAGAGACCCAGTACTTC	CASSRGGGPQETQYF	NA	TRBJ2-5	NA	TRBV28
TGTGCCAGCAGTCCTCTAGGACAGGGCGCTTACAATGAGCAGTTCTTC	CASSPLGQGAYNEQFF	TRBD1	TRBJ2-1	NA	TRBV28
TGCGCCAGCAGCCCAGGGGTGGTGGAGAATGAGCAGTTCTTC	CASSPGVVENEQFF	NA	TRBJ2-1	NA	TRBV5-1
TGTGCCAGCAGTTCAGGTCTCCTGCAGCAGCCCCAGCATTTT	CASSSGLLQQPQHF	NA	TRBJ1-5	few	TRBV6-5
TGTGCCAGCAGGGAGCCCTTACTATGGCACTATGGCTACACCTTC	CASREPLLWHYGYTF	NA	TRBJ1-2	NA	TRBV6-4
TGCGCCAGCAGCCAGGAGACAGGGGGGGATGAGCAGTTCTTC	CASSQETGGDEQFF	TRBD1	TRBJ2-1	NA	TRBV4-3
TGTGCCACCGCTGACAGGGTCTTTTCAGGGGATACGCAGTATTTT	CATADRVFSGDTQYF	TRBD1	TRBJ2-3	NA	TRBV10-3
TGTGCCAGCAGTGAGTTGCAGGCTTCATCCTTAGATACGCAGTATTTT	CASSELQASSLDTQYF	NA	TRBJ2-3	NA	TRBV6-1
TGTGCCAGCAGCCTCCGACAGAACACTGAAGCTTTCTTT	CASSLRQNTEAFF	NA	TRBJ1-1	once	TRBV7-2
TGTGCCTGGAGTAACGGGGGCAGGGAGACCCAGTACTTC	CAWSNGGRETQYF	NA	TRBJ2-5	NA	TRBV30
TGTGCCAGCAGTTACACCCAGGGGAATGCCAATCAGCCCCAGCATTTT	CASSYTQGNANQPQHF	NA	TRBJ1-5	NA	TRBV6-6
TGTGCCAGCAGCTCGCATGTACCTAACTCTGGAAACACCATATATTTT	CASSSHVPNSGNTIYF	NA	TRBJ1-3	NA	TRBV7-2
TGTGCCAGCAGCCTTTCGGGGGGGCTTAGTGAGCAGTTCTTC	CASSLSGGLSEQFF	TRBD2	TRBJ2-1	NA	TRBV3-1/TRBV3-2
TGCAGTGCTGGCAATCAGCCCCAGCATTTT	CSAGNQPQHF	NA	TRBJ1-5	NA	TRBV20-1
TGTGCCAGCAGTGTGGGGGTAGGCCAGCCCCAGCATTTT	CASSVGVGQPQHF	NA	TRBJ1-5	NA	TRBV6-4
TGTGCCAGCAGTCCTGGACTAGCGGGTAGCACAGATACGCAGTATTTT	CASSPGLAGSTDTQYF	TRBD2	TRBJ2-3	NA	TRBV2
TGCGCCAGCAGCACCGGGACAGGCGAAACCGGGGAGCTGTTTTTT	CASSTGTGETGELFF	TRBD1	TRBJ2-2	NA	TRBV10-1
TGTGCCACCAGCAGAGAGCCGGGACAGCTCTCTGGAAACACCATATATTTT	CATSREPGQLSGNTIYF	TRBD1	TRBJ1-3	NA	TRBV15
TGTGCCAGCAGTAATTTAGCGGGGCAGTTCTTC	CASSNLAGQFF	TRBD2	TRBJ2-1	NA	TRBV2
TGTGCCAGCAGTTTTCCTAGCGGTGACACAGATACGCAGTATTTT	CASSFPSGDTDTQYF	TRBD2	TRBJ2-3	NA	TRBV28
TGTGCCAGCAGTTACTCAAGGGTTGTCGAGACCCAGTACTTC	CASSYSRVVETQYF	NA	TRBJ2-5	NA	TRBV6-5
TGTGCCAGCTCTCGCGACAGGGTCGAAGAAAAACTGTTTTTT	CASSRDRVEEKLFF	TRBD1	TRBJ1-4	NA	TRBV18
TGTGCCAGCAGCCAAGATAGGGTACAGGGGACGCAGTATTTT	CASSQDRVQGTQYF	TRBD1	TRBJ2-3	NA	TRBV3-1/TRBV3-2
TGTGCCAGTAGTAATGTTGGGGGATCCGAGACCCAGTACTTC	CASSNVGGSETQYF	NA	TRBJ2-5	NA	TRBV19